Described below is a single TCR beta chain sequence and its context. These data originate in a study of T cell responses to AZD1222 COVID-19 vaccine. Trimming cost V 5 bases and J 5 bases, with 4 bases left between them. Germline-derived CDR1 and CDR2 are SGHTA and FQGTGA. This CDR3 is built from 11 residues. Assay used: immunoSEQ multiplex PCR; TCRdb lists only in-frame clones, some missing. The sample yields about 110,000 clones, approximately 85% seen once. The chain is built from TRBV7-3 and TRBJ2-1; no clear D. The starting material was peripheral blood, obtained on day 0 of AZD1222 vaccination. This receptor was obtained from an adult in good health. The CDR3 sequence: CASSDNNEQFF. The CDR3 coding sequence is TGTGCCAGCAGCGATAACAATGAGCAGTTCTTC.